The table lists the clone carrying this TCR beta chain with many counts. Its specificity is unknown. RNA transcripts provided the source from which TCR beta CDR3 regions were amplified. A first-round RT-PCR of the TCR CDR3 used the HTBI primer set. One entry per CDR3 protein results from TCRdb running MiXCR on the multiplex PCR reads. Here the sample spans hundreds of thousands of distinct CDR3 sequences, 16% being singletons. V shed 7 bases and J 0 bases; nucleotides not matched to a gene: 3. The CDR3 has 14 residues. The sample is drawn from a study of T cells in Graves' hyperthyroidism and ophthalmopathy. Overall study results and limits: Progression to ophthalmopathy was predicted a median of approximately 6.4 months early. Stable hyperthyroidism was separated from ophthalmopathy by a model based on 13 V-J features. Most thyroid clonotypes that were expanded above 0.001 also turned up in blood.

The sample was blood. The clonotype originates from a woman between 18 and 30 years old with Graves' hyperthyroidism. J is TRBJ1-3 and V is TRBV12-3 or TRBV12-4; 7 bases fit TRBD1. The CDR3 spells CASNGQVSGNTIYF. For the CDR3, the DNA is TGTGCCAGCAACGGACAGGTCTCTGGAAACACCATATATTTT.